The clone carrying this T cell receptor beta chain occurred a few times. Its specificity is not known. RNA transcripts served as the template for amplifying TCR beta CDR3 regions. The HTBI primer set served for first-round RT-PCR of the TCR CDR3. One entry per CDR3 protein, called by TCRdb with MiXCR from the multiplex PCR reads. The table includes about 560,000 distinct CDR3 sequences, around 15% detected once. The length of the CDR3 is 13 residues. CDR1 is MNHNS and CDR2 is SASEGT in the germline V gene. J was trimmed by 4 bases and V by 7 bases; bases with no gene match: 7. The sample comes from a study of T cells in Graves' hyperthyroidism and ophthalmopathy. Study context: Peripheral blood was drawn at first diagnosis, prior to all treatment. Overall study results and limits: Most expanded thyroid clonotypes above 0.001 recurred in blood. Ophthalmopathy was identified by the model a median around 6 months ahead of onset.

Using 10 ml of fresh peripheral blood, PBMCs were prepared. The sequence came from a woman between 18 and 29 years old with Graves' hyperthyroidism. The sequenced material came from blood. The V and J genes are TRBV6-1 and TRBJ2-7; 7 nucleotides match TRBD2. CDR3: CASNGGNYYEQYF. Here the CDR3 DNA reads TGTGCCAGCAACGGGGGGAATTATTACGAGCAGTACTTC.